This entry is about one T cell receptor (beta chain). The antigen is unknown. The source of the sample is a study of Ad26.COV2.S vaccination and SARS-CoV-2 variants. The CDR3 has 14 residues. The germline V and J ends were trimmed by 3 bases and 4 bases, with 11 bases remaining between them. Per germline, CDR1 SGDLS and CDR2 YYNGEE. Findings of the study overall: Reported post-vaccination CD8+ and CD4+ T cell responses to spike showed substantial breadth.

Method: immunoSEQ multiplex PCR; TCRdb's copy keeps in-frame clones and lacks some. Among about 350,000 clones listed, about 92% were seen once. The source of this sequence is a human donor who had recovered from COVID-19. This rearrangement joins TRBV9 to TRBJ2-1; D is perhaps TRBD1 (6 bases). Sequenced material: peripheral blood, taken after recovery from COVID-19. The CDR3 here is CASSGGGQYNEQFF. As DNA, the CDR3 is TGTGCCAGCAGCGGAGGGGGACAATACAATGAGCAGTTCTTC.